The 22 T cell receptor beta chains in this list originate from one sample, sequenced in a study of T cell changes during pregnancy in multiple sclerosis. Method: immunoSEQ multiplex PCR; TCRdb's copy keeps in-frame clones and lacks some. The table shows over 50,000 clones, with 80% to 90% occurring only once. What was sequenced was peripheral blood from another person, used as feeder cells. Receptors originate from a human donor whose cells served as feeder cells for cultures in a pregnancy study.

The chain couples TRBV5-6 to TRBJ1-1; a weak D match, TRBD1 (6 bases). V was shortened by 4 bases and J by 5 bases, with 15 bases between the two germline ends. This CDR3 spans 14 amino acids. Looked up from germline, CDR1 is SGHDT and CDR2 is YYEEEE. Here the CDR3 reads CASSTGGARTEAFF. CDR3 DNA sequence: TGTGCCAGCAGCACTGGGGGGGCTAGGACTGAAGCTTTCTTT. The whole variable domain, remainder taken from reference TRBV5-6 and TRBJ1-1, is DAGVTQSPTHLIKTRGQQVTLRCSPKSGHDTVSWYQQALGQGPQFIFQYYEEEERQRGNFPDRFSGHQFPNYSSELNVNALLLGDSALYLCASSTGGARTEAFFGQGTRLTVV.

The chain joins TRBV19 to TRBJ1-2; the D is unclear. In germline, CDR1 is LNHDA, CDR2 SQIVND (reference sequence). The CDR3 has 13 amino acids. The V end was cut by 5 bases, the J end by 4 bases, with 11 bases between. This CDR3 reads CASSFQELYGYTF. The DNA for the CDR3 is TGTGCCAGTAGTTTTCAGGAGCTCTATGGCTACACCTTC.

The CDR3 spells CASSLGVGRGNQPQHF. CDR3 DNA sequence: TGTGCCAGCAGCTTAGGGGTAGGGAGAGGCAATCAGCCCCAGCATTTT. The rearrangement links TRBV7-2 to TRBJ1-5; D not certain. The CDR3 totals 16 residues. Germline CDR1 reads SGHTA; CDR2 reads FQGNSA. The V and J ends lost 1 base and 2 bases respectively, with 12 bases between them. The whole variable domain, remainder taken from reference TRBV7-2 and TRBJ1-5, is GAGVSQSPSNKVTEKGKDVELRCDPISGHTALYWYRQSLGQGLEFLIYFQGNSAPDKSGLPSDRFSAERTGGSVSTLTIQRTQQEDSAVYLCASSLGVGRGNQPQHFGDGTRLSIL.

The chain couples TRBV14 to TRBJ2-4; possible D gene TRBD2, 7 bases. In germline, CDR1 is SGHDN, CDR2 FVKESK. The CDR3 runs 16 residues. V was trimmed by 1 base and J by 3 bases, leaving 13 bases between them. The CDR3 nucleotides read TGTGCCAGCAGCCAAGGGGGGGGCCGCCTCAAAAACATTCAGTACTTC. Its translation: CASSQGGGRLKNIQYF.

CDR3 bases: TGTGCCAGCAGTTTTGGCAGCTATCAGCCCCAGCATTTT. It is translated as CASSFGSYQPQHF. V and J are TRBV6-5 and TRBJ1-5; no reliable D call. The V end was cut by 4 bases, the J end by 5 bases, with 9 bases between. CDR1 and CDR2 from the germline V gene are MNHEY and SVGAGI. The length of the CDR3 is 13 residues.

CDR3 sequence (DNA): TGTGCCTGGACGGGACAGATGGATCAGCCCCAGCATTTT. It specifies CAWTGQMDQPQHF. V usage is TRBV30 and J usage is TRBJ1-5; 7 positions agree with TRBD1. The V gene end was trimmed by 4 bases and the J gene end by 5 bases; junction bases not matched to a gene: 5. CDR1 and CDR2 (germline): GTSNPN, SVGIG (reference sequence). CDR3 length equals 13 residues.

The chain carries TRBV5-1 and TRBJ2-1; no firm D call. The CDR3 sequence is 13 residues long. CDR1 and CDR2 (germline): SGHRS, YFSETQ. V lost 7 bases to trimming and J lost 7 bases, with 15 bases between them. The DNA of the CDR3 is TGCGCCAGCTCACCTCCTGGGTCAAATGAGCAGTTCTTC. Translating it yields CASSPPGSNEQFF. The complete variable domain, with remaining parts taken from reference TRBV5-1 and TRBJ2-1, reads KAGVTQTPRYLIKTRGQQVTLSCSPISGHRSVSWYQQTPGQGLQFLFEYFSETQRNKGNFPGRFSGRQFSNSRSEMNVSTLELGDSALYLCASSPPGSNEQFFGPGTRLTVL.

The V gene is TRBV4-3, the J gene TRBJ2-1; unclear D gene. CDR1 is LGHNA and CDR2 is YSLEER in the germline V gene. The germline V and J ends were trimmed by 4 bases and 2 bases, with 15 bases remaining between them. The CDR3 contains 16 residues. The CDR3 region is CASSPDPTQTYNEQFF. The CDR3 DNA is TGCGCCAGCAGCCCCGACCCGACCCAGACCTACAATGAGCAGTTCTTC.

The V call is TRBV29-1, the J call TRBJ2-5; possible D gene TRBD2, 6 bases. The CDR3 is made up of 16 amino acids. Germline CDR1 is SQVTM and CDR2 is ANQGSEA. V was pared by 3 bases and J by 5 bases, with 22 bases between. The CDR3 sequence is CSVEPFRDSWGETQYF. The CDR3 DNA is TGCAGCGTTGAGCCCTTCCGGGACTCCTGGGGCGAGACCCAGTACTTC.

The CDR3 is CASSVAPSGRSYNEQFF. The DNA of the CDR3 is TGTGCCAGCAGCGTAGCTCCTAGCGGGAGATCGTACAATGAGCAGTTCTTC. J is TRBJ2-1 and V is TRBV9, with TRBD2 matching 10 bases. CDR3 length: 17 residues. The ends lost 0 bases at V and 4 bases at J; junction bases unmatched: 7. Germline lookup yields CDR1 SGDLS and CDR2 YYNGEE. Drawing the rest from reference TRBV9 and TRBJ2-1, the complete variable domain is DSGVTQTPKHLITATGQRVTLRCSPRSGDLSVYWYQQSLDQGLQFLIQYYNGEERAKGNILERFSAQQFPDLHSELNLSSLELGDSALYFCASSVAPSGRSYNEQFFGPGTRLTVL.

The V call is TRBV19, the J call TRBJ2-3; the D gene is possibly TRBD2 (5 bases). The CDR3 runs to 17 residues. Germline CDR1 is LNHDA and CDR2 is SQIVND (reference sequence). The V and J ends lost 3 bases and 5 bases respectively, with 21 bases between them. DNA for the CDR3: TGTGCCAGTAGTATGGTCGGCGGGCGGAGAGTAGGAGATACGCAGTATTTT. Translated, it gives CASSMVGGRRVGDTQYF.

J is TRBJ1-3 and V is TRBV5-1; D gene uncertain. The V gene's germline CDR1 is SGHRS and CDR2 YFSETQ. The CDR3 extends over 15 amino acids. V was pared by 0 bases and J by 0 bases, with 7 bases between. CDR3 sequence (DNA): TGCGCCAGCAGCTTGGGGACGGACTCTGGAAACACCATATATTTT. Its translation: CASSLGTDSGNTIYF.

The chain employs TRBV7-8 and TRBJ1-5, with D perhaps TRBD1 (5 bases). Germline V gene lookup returns CDR1 SGHVS and CDR2 FQNEAQ. V lost 5 bases, J lost 6 bases, and 26 bases lay in between. This CDR3 has 18 amino acids. The CDR3 spells CASSPYLNRQSRGQPQHF. The CDR3 DNA reads TGTGCCAGCAGCCCATATCTGAATCGACAGAGCCGGGGTCAGCCCCAGCATTTT.

The CDR3 DNA is TGTGCCAGCTCACCACCGGGCAGGGACTACGGGGAGACCCAGTACTTC. It yields the protein CASSPPGRDYGETQYF. J is TRBJ2-5 and V is TRBV18, with 7 bases identical to TRBD2. Germline V lookup: CDR1 KGHSH, CDR2 LQKENI. The V segment lost 0 bases and the J segment 5 bases; nucleotides outside the gene matches: 9. The CDR3 is 16 amino acids.

The chain employs TRBV14 and TRBJ1-1; 7 bases are a match to TRBD1. Trimming at V came to 5 bases and at J to 5 bases, leaving 2 bases not matched to a gene. The CDR3 has 12 residues. The V gene's germline CDR1 is SGHDN and CDR2 FVKESK. The CDR3 sequence: CASSEQGTEAFF. As DNA, the CDR3 is TGTGCCAGCAGCGAACAGGGGACTGAAGCTTTCTTT.

This clone showed up just once. The J gene is TRBJ2-2, the V gene TRBV2; weak D call: TRBD1 (6 bases). V was clipped by 6 bases and J by 5 bases, with 13 bases between them. The CDR3 has 14 amino acids. CDR1 SNHLY and CDR2 FYNNEI come from the germline V gene. CDR3 in DNA: TGTGCCAGCAGCCCAAGGGGGATTACCGGGGAGCTGTTTTTT. Its translation: CASSPRGITGELFF.

Only one count was recorded for this clone. V gene TRBV6-5 combines with J gene TRBJ2-2, with a possible D match to TRBD1 (6 bases). The germline gives CDR1 MNHEY, CDR2 SVGAGI. The ends were cut back, 4 bases at V and 1 base at J, with 13 bases in the middle. This CDR3 has 16 amino acids. The chain's CDR3 is CASSSDRPQNTGELFF. The CDR3 region has the DNA TGTGCCAGCAGTTCCGACAGGCCGCAGAACACCGGGGAGCTGTTTTTT.

The chain is built from TRBV5-4 and TRBJ2-5; 10 bases are a match to TRBD2. The CDR3 spans 15 residues. Trimming removed 4 bases from V and 2 bases from J; junction bases left unmatched: 5. The V gene's germline CDR1 is SGHNT and CDR2 YYREEE (reference sequence). For the CDR3, the DNA is TGTGCCAGCAGCCAGCGGACTAGCGGACAAGAGACCCAGTACTTC. Translation: CASSQRTSGQETQYF.

This chain connects TRBV7-9 to TRBJ1-6; TRBD1 aligns across 12 bases. This CDR3 has 15 amino acids. From germline, CDR1 is SEHNR and CDR2 FQNEAQ (reference sequence). After removal of 5 bases from V and 10 bases from J, the junction contained 6 bases not matched to a gene. The CDR3 DNA follows: TGTGCCAGCAGCCTGAGGGACAGGGGGCAGTCACCCCTCCACTTT. Translation gives CASSLRDRGQSPLHF.

CDR3 nucleotides: TGTGCCAGCAGCTCGTCCCGGGACAGGGGGCTGATCACTGAAGCTTTCTTT. Translation: CASSSSRDRGLITEAFF. This sequence joins TRBV13 and TRBJ1-1, with TRBD1 matching 12 bases. Germline assignment: CDR1 PRHDT and CDR2 FYEKMQ (reference sequence). The CDR3 sequence is 17 residues long. V trimming: 4 bases; J trimming: 4 bases; junction bases outside the gene matches: 10.

J is TRBJ2-5 and V is TRBV7-2; D gene ambiguous. Germline-derived CDR1 and CDR2 are SGHTA and FQGNSA. V gave up 6 bases and J gave up 5 bases, with 10 bases separating them. This CDR3 has 12 amino acids. The DNA of the CDR3 is TGTGCCAGCAGTCAAATTTTGGAGACCCAGTACTTC. This sequence encodes CASSQILETQYF.

V gene TRBV5-6 combines with J gene TRBJ1-1, with no clear D. V was cut by 0 bases and J by 13 bases, with 16 bases left in between. From germline, CDR1 is SGHDT and CDR2 YYEEEE. CDR3 length: 13 amino acids. In DNA, the CDR3 is TGTGCCAGCAGCTTGGATGACACCACCCCAGGTTTCTTT. Its translation is CASSLDDTTPGFF.